This T cell receptor beta chain was sequenced in a study of shared clonotypes between healthy human individuals (dated by TCRdb to the early 2020s). Some background on the complete study: A few men and two women, aged 18 to 49 years, made up the cohort. For each donor, CD4 naive and CD4 memory were each given three plates, CD8 naive was given two plates, and CD8 memory was given one plate. To estimate repertoire size and how much clonotype sharing occurs between individuals, the study deeply sequenced the blood TCR repertoires of several healthy adults. To increase sequencing depth and limit assay-specific biases, TCR repertoire library preparation and sequencing were carried out by different laboratories using diverse techniques. Leukapheresis yielded between about 0.9 and 8.9 billion PBMCs per donor. What the study reported, not specific to this receptor: Naive subsets generally had larger estimated clonotype richness than memory subsets. Compared with non-shared clonotypes, the clonotypes found in all four sorted-subset donors had higher generation probabilities. Across a handful of donors, about 5% of naive CD4, 3% to 4% of naive CD8, 2% to 2.5% of memory CD4, and approximately 0.42% of memory CD8 clonotypes were shared. Incomplete sequencing was indicated by rarefaction of sorted-subset datasets, despite the large sequencing depth. Based on pairwise subsampling, the degree of clonotype sharing among donors was expected to be affected by sequencing depth. Because the study included a small number of donors, the genetic and exposure-history diversity represented was limited. Sampling was restricted to blood, and TCR repertoires in tissues likely differ from the TCR repertoires found in blood.

This clone was found a few times. Its antigen remains unidentified. No qualities accompany the bases; no much larger clone lies one base away. Using the deep immunoSEQ assay, TCR CDR3 regions were amplified from genomic DNA by multiplex PCR. Extracted genomic DNA from each cell subset was spread evenly across all wells of several immunoSEQ 96-well plates, with each plate serving as a replicate. For sorted subsets, each replicate PCR was loaded with about 0.2 ug genomic DNA, equivalent to 30,000 or so T cell genomes. Purified libraries were measured with a Qubit 3.0 fluorometer, size-checked on a Bioanalyzer 2100, and measured again with the KAPA Library Quantification kit. A separate single-read 150-cycle Illumina NextSeq 550 flow cell was used to sequence each immunoSEQ 96-well plate. As for the authors' bioinformatics: Because the immunoSEQ output held only junctional sequences and lacked quality scores, the filtering could not match the filtering applied to full-length reads. Sequences were annotated with PyIR, a Python wrapper for IgBLAST v1.9, using IMGT germline references to assign V/J genes and CDR3. Reads were removed for weak V/J assignments (E-value above 1e-6), missing CDR3, stop codons, out-of-frame junctions, or ambiguous translated residues. A V3J clonotype was defined by an identical inferred V gene, J gene, and CDR3 amino acid sequence. Percentage overlap between repertoires was computed as shared unique clonotypes divided by the size of the smaller repertoire. RTK rarefaction, the Chao1 estimator, and Recon v2.1 estimates of unobserved clonotypes were used to assess repertoire richness. Generation probabilities for all TCRbeta clonotypes obtained by the gDNA method from a few donors were computed using OLGA. TCRdb retrieved this table from immuneACCESS and kept in-frame rearrangements only. Not all clones are present; in checked studies, unresolved V genes account for under half, and no reason is known for the remainder. That table furnishes V, J and clone size, whereas the DNA furnished D and trimming. Recorded for this sample are some 1 million clones; 75% of them occurred a single time. Approximately 1.5% of the sample is held by the ten biggest clonotypes.

Healthy HIV-negative adults with no recently reported acute infections or vaccinations were included as donors. All donors were Caucasian adults living in Nashville, Tennessee, USA. CD4+ T cells were enriched through magnetic negative selection, after which naive cells were positively selected on CD45RA and the remaining negative fraction served as the memory subset. Blood was obtained by leukapheresis, after which PBMCs were separated by Ficoll-Histopaque density gradient centrifugation and cryopreserved in liquid nitrogen vapor phase. Purity and quantity of every magnetically sorted T cell population were checked by analytical flow cytometry. From each sorted fraction, genomic DNA was isolated and quantified by UV absorbance on a Nanodrop 2000c. From a lookup of the germline V gene, CDR1 and CDR2 are MNHEY and SVGAGI. V and J are truncated by 0 bases and 7 bases respectively, leaving an intervening sequence of 13 bases. The CDR3 starts with the cysteine, ends with the phenylalanine, and has 14 residues. Of the read, only the CDR3 DNA is kept; its 42 bases are in frame from base 1.

Sequenced input: memory CD4+ T cells sorted from blood. This specimen's cell subset or site label, interpreted: CD45RA-negative fraction. The chain is assembled from TRBV6-5 and TRBJ2-7; TRBD1 could be the D gene, as 6 bases match. This receptor was taken from a man between 18 and 29 years old in good health. The DNA sequence is as follows: TGTGCCAGCAGTTACTCGAACAGGGTCGTGGAGCAGTACTTC. Its translation is CASSYSNRVVEQYF.